A selection of T cell receptor beta chains follows, all from one sample in a study of shared clonotypes between healthy human individuals. Assay: immunoSEQ multiplex PCR; the TCRdb copy retains only in-frame clones and omits some. The sample yields approximately 99,000 clones, roughly 70% seen once. Sequencing was carried out using memory CD8+ T cells sorted from blood. The source is a woman aged 25 to 39 in good health. Both conserved end residues are part of each CDR3. The D gene is left open where the match is weak. Clone size is not always given. Where it is, it says once, few, many or a class for expanded clones.

TRBD2 TRBJ2-7 - TRBV11-2 TGTGCCAGCACCTGGGCTAGCGGATCCTACGAGCAGTACTTC CASTWASGSYEQYF
TRBD1 TRBJ1-5 - TRBV14 TGTGCCAGCAGCCAAGGGGGACAGGGCACGCCCCAGCATTTT CASSQGGQGTPQHF
- TRBJ1-1 - TRBV11-2 TGTGCCAGCAGCTTAGGTGTTATGAACACTGAAGCTTTCTTT CASSLGVMNTEAFF
TRBD1 TRBJ1-5 - TRBV19 TGTGCCAGTAGCCCAGGGGGGCTTCAGCCCCAGCATTTT CASSPGGLQPQHF
TRBD1 TRBJ1-5 - TRBV6-6 TGTGCCAGCAGTAAGACAGGGGGGCAGCCCCAGCATTTT CASSKTGGQPQHF
- TRBJ2-3 - TRBV27 TGTGCCAGCAGTTTAATTCTGAGATCCACAGATACGCAGTATTTT CASSLILRSTDTQYF
TRBD1 TRBJ2-1 once TRBV6-5 TGTGCCAGCAGCAAGGGACAGTCCTACAATGAGCAGTTCTTC CASSKGQSYNEQFF
TRBD2 TRBJ2-5 many TRBV4-1 TGCGCCAGCAGCCAAGTTCCTCTTACTAGCGGGACCCAAGAGACCCAGTACTTC CASSQVPLTSGTQETQYF
- TRBJ2-5 few TRBV15 TGTGCCACCAGCAGTAGGGACGGAAAAGAGACCCAGTACTTC CATSSRDGKETQYF
- TRBJ2-7 - TRBV4-1 TGCGCCAGCAGCCAAGATGGAGGGCACGAGCAGTACTTC CASSQDGGHEQYF
- TRBJ1-1 - TRBV28 TGTGCCAGCAGCTGGTACAGCGGAATCCGGAACACTGAAGCTTTCTTT CASSWYSGIRNTEAFF
- TRBJ2-1 - TRBV6-4 TGTGCCAGCAGTGACTCTTCCAGGGATAGCAATGAGCAGTTCTTC CASSDSSRDSNEQFF
- TRBJ2-1 few TRBV25-1 TGTGCCAGCAGCCCGGGGTTAGCGGAGTACAATGAGCAGTTCTTC CASSPGLAEYNEQFF
TRBD2 TRBJ2-7 - TRBV5-1 TGCGCCAGCAGCTCCCGACTAGCGGTGACCTACGAGCAGTACTTC CASSSRLAVTYEQYF
- TRBJ2-2 - TRBV13 TGTGCCAGCAGCTTAGAGGGGCATTCCGCCGGGGAGCTGTTTTTT CASSLEGHSAGELFF
- TRBJ2-7 - TRBV27 TGTGCCAGCAGTTTCTCCCCTAGCGCCTACGAGCAGTACTTC CASSFSPSAYEQYF
- TRBJ1-4 few TRBV27 TGTGCCAGCAGTACACAGGGAGCAACTAATGAAAAACTGTTTTTT CASSTQGATNEKLFF
- TRBJ2-7 - TRBV4-2 TGTGCCAGCAGCCATGGCAACTACGAGCAGTACTTC CASSHGNYEQYF
- TRBJ2-5 many TRBV5-8 TGTGCCAGCAGCCACCAGGGGTCAGAGACCCAGTACTTC CASSHQGSETQYF
- TRBJ1-2 - TRBV6-6 TGTGCCAGCAGTGCACACCGGCCCTCGGAAGGCTACACCTTC CASSAHRPSEGYTF
TRBD1 TRBJ1-2 - TRBV28 TGTGCCAGCAGTTTACTCGACAGGGGTAGTGGCTACACCTTC CASSLLDRGSGYTF
- TRBJ1-1 - TRBV15 TGTGCCACCAGCAGAGATGTAGGGAGGACGGCAAACACTGAAGCTTTCTTT CATSRDVGRTANTEAFF
- TRBJ2-7 many TRBV19 TGTGCCAGTAGTTTGAGGACGTTCCCCTACGAGCAGTACTTC CASSLRTFPYEQYF
- TRBJ2-2 - TRBV6-4 TGTGCCAGCAGCAACTCAGAAACCGGGGAGCTGTTTTTT CASSNSETGELFF
TRBD2 TRBJ2-7 - TRBV28 TGTGCCAGCCATACCCTCGGACTAGCGCTCTACGAGCAGTACTTC CASHTLGLALYEQYF
- TRBJ2-2 few TRBV7-9 TGTGCCAGCAGCTTTGTTACCCAGCCGGGGCTGTTTTTT CASSFVTQPGLFF
TRBD2 TRBJ2-7 - TRBV23-1 TGCGCCAGCAGCCCGACTAGCCGCCCTTCCTACGAGCAGTACTTC CASSPTSRPSYEQYF
- TRBJ1-2 many TRBV21-1 TGTGCCAGCAGCAACGCCCGGGATTGGACGGGGAACTATGGCTACACCTTC CASSNARDWTGNYGYTF
- TRBJ1-5 - TRBV18 TGTGCCAGCTCACCAGAGGGAGGGGCGGATCAGCCCCAGCATTTT CASSPEGGADQPQHF